This TCR beta chain was observed in a study of blood T cell repertoires in COVID-19. Study information: T cells, B-cell-depleted T cells, or PBMCs provided the cDNA or gDNA that served as material.

Libraries were prepared by immunoSEQ multiplex PCR; TCRdb keeps only in-frame clonotypes and omits some of them. The top ten clones hold roughly 4.5% of a sample with roughly 220,000 clones, 80% of them seen once. Recruitment covered fewer than 25 US areas and drew participants whose ages spanned roughly 18 to 90 years. This CDR3 has 15 residues. Per the germline V gene, CDR1 is KGHSH and CDR2 is LQKENI. V shed 6 bases, J shed 6 bases, and the junction held 6 bases outside the gene matches. This clonotype was obtained from a man aged 25 to 40 with acute COVID-19. Specimen: PBMCs or T cells enriched from blood (not recorded which). This rearrangement joins TRBV18 to TRBJ1-5, with 12 bases fitting TRBD1. DNA of the CDR3: TGTGCCAGCTCGCTAGGGACAGGGGGCTCTCAGCCCCAGCATTTT. Translated: CASSLGTGGSQPQHF.